The entry below gives a single TCR beta chain sequence along with its context. Its antigen is as yet unknown. This sample was included in a study of Ad26.COV2.S vaccination and SARS-CoV-2 variants. Study in general: Ad26.COV2.S given intramuscularly, once or twice 56 days apart.

The study's findings and limits: The breadth of spike-specific CD8+ and CD4+ T cell responses after vaccination was reportedly substantial.

Germline loops: CDR1 SGHVS, CDR2 FNYEAQ. The CDR3 runs 16 residues. V was clipped by 1 base and J by 5 bases, with 12 bases between them. Indicated treatment: 19 received Ad26.COV2.S at low or high dose, single or two shots; about 5 received placebo; per-sample allocation not given. Collection of samples fell on day 63 after the first vaccine or placebo injection. This table comes from immunoSEQ multiplex PCR, and its TCRdb copy is limited to in-frame clones, with some not included. Of fewer than 500,000 clones detected, 90% appear once; the ten largest clones hold approximately 4.5%. This chain uses TRBV7-6 with TRBJ1-6; D remains ambiguous. This TCR was recovered from a person aged 18-60 years who received the Ad26.COV2.S COVID-19 vaccine or a placebo. The sample consisted of peripheral blood, taken in a trial of Ad26.COV2.S vaccine versus placebo. The CDR3 is CASSLDRAVNNSPLHF. The CDR3 DNA follows: TGTGCCAGCAGCTTAGATAGGGCAGTTAATAATTCACCCCTCCACTTT.